The TCR beta chain described here comes from a study of shared clonotypes between healthy human individuals (dated by TCRdb to about 2020). With regard to the full study: Three men and a couple of women, aged 18 to 49 years, made up the cohort. Per donor, three plates each were used for CD4 naive and CD4 memory, two for CD8 naive, and one for CD8 memory. To estimate repertoire size and how much clonotypes are shared between individuals, the study performed deep sequencing of blood TCR repertoires from about five healthy adults. To increase sequencing depth and limit assay-specific biases, different laboratories used diverse techniques to prepare libraries and sequence TCR repertoires. Each donor's leukapheresis produced roughly between about 0.85 and 10 billion PBMCs.

From cysteine to phenylalanine, the CDR3 is 19 amino acids long. Solely the CDR3 DNA is kept, with 57 bases framed from the first base. Here V drops 1 base and J drops 2 bases, and the junction holds 14 bases not matched to any gene. CDR1 and CDR2, per the germline V gene, are SGHAT and FQNNGV. The donors were healthy, HIV-negative adults with no recently reported acute infections or vaccinations. All donors were Caucasian adults living in Nashville, Tennessee, USA. Magnetic negative selection was used to enrich CD4+ T cells, after which naive cells were positively selected on CD45RA and the negative fraction became the memory subset. Blood was obtained by leukapheresis, after which PBMCs were separated by Ficoll-Histopaque density gradient centrifugation and cryopreserved in liquid nitrogen vapor phase. Purity and quantity of every magnetically sorted T cell population were checked by analytical flow cytometry. Each sorted fraction had its genomic DNA isolated and then quantified by UV absorbance on a Nanodrop 2000c.

This clone was observed once. The clone's antigen remains unknown. No quality values exist for individual bases; no much larger clone is one base distant. Overall study outcomes, separate from this receptor: Across a few donors, 5% to 6% of naive CD4, roughly 3.5% of naive CD8, about 2.3% of memory CD4, and roughly 0.4% of memory CD8 clonotypes were shared. Compared with non-shared clonotypes, clonotypes shared by all four sorted-subset donors had higher generation probabilities. Sampling was restricted to blood, and TCR repertoires in tissues likely differ from the TCR repertoires found in blood. Incomplete sequencing was indicated by rarefaction of sorted-subset datasets, despite the large sequencing depth. Pairwise subsampling indicated that sequencing depth was expected to affect the degree of clonotype sharing among donors. Because the study included only a small number of donors, the genetic and exposure-history diversity represented was limited. Naive subsets generally had larger estimated clonotype richness than memory subsets did.

Using the deep immunoSEQ assay, multiplex PCR amplified TCR CDR3 regions from genomic DNA. Genomic DNA extracted from each cell subset was distributed evenly over all wells of several immunoSEQ 96-well plates, and each plate served as one replicate. For sorted subsets, each replicate PCR was loaded with approximately 0.2 ug genomic DNA, equivalent to 25,000 to 30,000 T cell genomes. Purified libraries were measured with a Qubit 3.0 fluorometer, size-checked on a Bioanalyzer 2100, and measured again with the KAPA Library Quantification kit. Every immunoSEQ 96-well plate was sequenced on a dedicated single-read 150-cycle Illumina NextSeq 550 flow cell. The authors' analysis ran thus. Because only junctional sequences without quality scores were contained in the immunoSEQ output, filtering matching that applied to full-length reads could not be performed. To assign V/J genes and CDR3, sequences were annotated using PyIR, a Python wrapper for IgBLAST v1.9, with IMGT germline references. Reads were removed for weak V/J assignments (E-value above 1e-6), missing CDR3, stop codons, out-of-frame junctions, or ambiguous translated residues. V3J clonotypes were defined as sequences sharing an identical inferred V gene, J gene, and CDR3 amino acid sequence. To compute the percentage overlap between repertoires, the number of shared unique clonotypes was divided by the size of the smaller repertoire. Richness of each repertoire was evaluated using RTK rarefaction, the Chao1 estimator, and Recon v2.1 estimates of unobserved clonotypes. Generation probabilities for all TCRbeta clonotypes obtained by the gDNA method from a few donors were computed using OLGA. Entries here come from immuneACCESS through TCRdb and include only in-frame sequences with V and J called. Some clones fail to appear in such tables; in the studies checked, an unresolved V gene covers under half of the shortfall, and the cause of the remainder is unknown. V, J and clone size are those of that table, while D and trimming were read from the DNA. This sample gives around 1.4 million clones in total; just under 99% of them show up just once. The ten largest clonotypes hold about 0.34% of the sample.

This chain is built from TRBV11-2 and TRBJ2-5, and TRBD2 matches 9 of the central bases. Sequencing was done on a sample of naive CD4+ T cells sorted from blood. Reading the label with the study, this specimen's cell subset or site is: CD45RA+ positively selected. This clonotype was obtained from a young man in good health. The DNA reads TGTGCCAGCAGCTTAGTTCGCTTTAGCGGGAGAACGATTCAAGAGACCCAGTACTTC. The encoded protein is CASSLVRFSGRTIQETQYF.